One and the same sample provided the 21 T cell receptor beta chains below, sequenced in a study of shared T cell receptors in the human thymus. The table came from immunoSEQ multiplex PCR; TCRdb's copy has only in-frame clones and leaves some out. This repertoire shows just under 550,000 clones, around 82% found once; its top ten account for roughly 0.013%. This sample was shared with a second study, whose subject was human thymus T cells.

The source material was thymocytes. These receptors came from a boy under two years old with a congenital heart defect.

In its sample, this clone was seen a few times. The rearrangement uses TRBV27 and TRBJ1-4, with a weak D call TRBD1 (6 bases). The CDR3 has 14 residues. Trimming took off 6 bases at V and 2 bases at J, with 10 bases between the two ends. CDR1 is MNHEY, CDR2 SMNVEV, per germline (reference sequence). CDR3 nucleotides: TGTGCCAGCAGCCGGGACACCACTAATGAAAAACTGTTTTTT. This codes for CASSRDTTNEKLFF.

The V and J genes are TRBV27 and TRBJ2-7; D is unclear. Germline values: CDR1 MNHEY, CDR2 SMNVEV (reference sequence). The CDR3 is made up of 15 amino acids. The germline V and J ends were trimmed by 1 base and 0 bases, with 10 bases remaining between them. Here the CDR3 DNA reads TGTGCCAGCAGTTTATGGCCGTTGTCCTCCTACGAGCAGTACTTC. It translates to CASSLWPLSSYEQYF.

The rearrangement joins TRBV19 to TRBJ1-2; 9 bases are a match to TRBD1. CDR1 and CDR2 from the germline V gene are LNHDA and SQIVND (reference sequence). V dropped 5 bases and J dropped 6; count of bases not matched to a gene: 16. The CDR3 runs 17 residues. The CDR3 DNA reads as TGTGCCAGTAGTGTCCAACTTAACAGGGGGCGAATGAATGGCTACACCTTC. Translated, it gives CASSVQLNRGRMNGYTF.

This clone was observed a single time. The chain is built from TRBV9 and TRBJ2-7, with D tentatively TRBD1 (5 bases). Germline V gives CDR1 SGDLS, CDR2 YYNGEE. V gave up 1 base and J gave up 7 bases, with 21 bases separating them. The CDR3 length is 16 residues. The chain's CDR3 is CASSVREKGIVSEQYF. CDR3 nucleotides: TGTGCCAGCAGCGTACGCGAGAAGGGGATAGTTAGTGAGCAGTACTTC.

The chain joins TRBV7-9 to TRBJ2-7; the match to TRBD1 covers 12 bases. Per germline, CDR1 SEHNR and CDR2 FQNEAQ (reference sequence). Germline trimming cut 2 bases from V and 7 bases from J; bases unmatched to any gene: 9. The CDR3 spans 16 residues. CDR3 nucleotides: TGTGCCAGCAGCTTACGGGGGACAGGGGGCAGGGGTGAGCAGTACTTC. Encoded protein: CASSLRGTGGRGEQYF.

A few counts support this clone. V gene TRBV6-5 combines with J gene TRBJ2-5; 9 positions match TRBD1. CDR1 MNHEY and CDR2 SVGAGI come from the germline V gene. Trimming at V came to 0 bases and at J to 5 bases, leaving 7 bases not matched to a gene. The CDR3 extends over 16 amino acids. The CDR3 nucleotides read TGTGCCAGCAGTTACTCCCCGGACAGGGGACGGGAGACCCAGTACTTC. Translation: CASSYSPDRGRETQYF.

Here the CDR3 reads CASSQRGTSGRVDTQYF. For the CDR3, the DNA is TGCGCCAGCAGCCAACGAGGGACTAGCGGGAGAGTAGATACGCAGTATTTT. The J gene is TRBJ2-3, the V gene TRBV4-1; 14 bases are a match to TRBD2. The germline CDR1 and CDR2 sequences are MGHRA and YSYEKL. The V and J ends lost 2 bases and 5 bases, in that order; junction bases with no gene match: 6. This CDR3 is 17 amino acids long.

The chain recombines TRBV5-1 with TRBJ2-1; possible D gene TRBD2, 6 bases. The V and J ends lost 4 bases and 4 bases respectively, with 21 bases between them. The germline CDR1 and CDR2 sequences are SGHRS and YFSETQ. CDR3 length: 17 amino acids. CDR3 bases: TGCGCCAGCAGCCTCCCCGGGTCCCGGGGGTTGTACAATGAGCAGTTCTTC. Its translation is CASSLPGSRGLYNEQFF.

The CDR3 bases are TGTGCCAGCACCAATCCCGGGGTACAAGATGGCTACACCTTC. Translated: CASTNPGVQDGYTF. The chain employs TRBV5-4 and TRBJ1-2, with D unresolved. This CDR3 has 14 residues. Germline CDR1 and CDR2: SGHNT and YYREEE (reference sequence). Trimming removed 6 bases at V and 6 bases at J, with 18 bases between.

The rearrangement links TRBV6-1 to TRBJ1-5; 8 bases map to TRBD1. Germline trimming cut 5 bases from V and 0 bases from J; bases unmatched to any gene: 3. There are 15 residues in the CDR3. The germline gives CDR1 MNHNS, CDR2 SASEGT. The CDR3 DNA reads as TGTGCCAGCAGTCTGGACAGGGATAGCAATCAGCCCCAGCATTTT. Its translation is CASSLDRDSNQPQHF.

This rearrangement joins TRBV2 to TRBJ2-4, with 7 bases that match TRBD2. V lost 1 base to trimming and J lost 6 bases; unmatched junction nucleotides: 12. This CDR3 spans 17 amino acids. The germline CDR1 and CDR2 sequences are SNHLY and FYNNEI. The CDR3 sequence is CASSEGVTERELNIQYF. The CDR3 DNA is TGTGCCAGCAGTGAAGGGGTAACGGAGCGGGAACTAAACATTCAGTACTTC.

This clone was counted only a few times. This rearrangement joins TRBV6-6 to TRBJ2-7; 9 nucleotides align to TRBD2. There are 16 residues in the CDR3. V was clipped by 5 bases and J by 1 base; unmatched bases: 9. Germline V gene lookup returns CDR1 MNHNY and CDR2 SVGAGI (reference sequence). The CDR3 DNA reads TGTGCCAGCAGTCCCAGACTAGCGGACGATTCCTACGAGCAGTACTTC. The encoded protein is CASSPRLADDSYEQYF.

The chain links TRBV6-6 to TRBJ1-3; D perhaps matches TRBD1 (5 bases). Trimming left V 4 bases short and J 3 bases short, with 16 bases between. This CDR3 is 16 amino acids long. Looked up from germline, CDR1 is MNHNY and CDR2 is SVGAGI (reference sequence). CDR3 nucleotides: TGTGCCAGCAGTTGCGTGGTGGGGGGTTTTGGAAACACCATATATTTT. It is translated as CASSCVVGGFGNTIYF.

The rearrangement links TRBV7-2 to TRBJ2-7; 7 nucleotides match TRBD2. From germline, CDR1 is SGHTA and CDR2 FQGNSA. This CDR3 comprises 17 residues. After removal of 1 base from V and 3 bases from J, the junction contained 12 bases not matched to a gene. CDR3 DNA: TGTGCCAGCAGCTTAGTTTCCCCGATCTCTAGCGGCTACGAGCAGTACTTC. Protein: CASSLVSPISSGYEQYF. The variable domain in full, with the rest retrieved from reference TRBV7-2 and TRBJ2-7, is GAGVSQSPSNKVTEKGKDVELRCDPISGHTALYWYRQSLGQGLEFLIYFQGNSAPDKSGLPSDRFSAERTGGSVSTLTIQRTQQEDSAVYLCASSLVSPISSGYEQYFGPGTRLTVT.

V and J are TRBV30 and TRBJ1-2, with D perhaps TRBD1 (5 bases). CDR1 is GTSNPN and CDR2 is SVGIG in the germline V gene (reference sequence). Trimming pared 3 bases from V and 0 bases from J, leaving 11 bases between. The CDR3 totals 14 residues. The CDR3 region has the DNA TGTGCCTGGAGGCGGGCGGGGGCTAACTATGGCTACACCTTC. It codes for CAWRRAGANYGYTF.

The V gene is TRBV5-6, the J gene TRBJ1-4; TRBD1 aligns across 7 bases. Trimming at V came to 7 bases and at J to 5 bases, leaving 17 bases not matched to a gene. Germline V CDR1 and CDR2: SGHDT, YYEEEE. The CDR3 is 17 amino acids. DNA for the CDR3: TGTGCCAGCGGTCACAACAGGGGCCAGCCCTTAAATGAAAAACTGTTTTTT. Its translation: CASGHNRGQPLNEKLFF.

This chain uses TRBV18 with TRBJ2-7, with 9 positions matching TRBD2. Germline CDR1 KGHSH, CDR2 LQKENI. The CDR3 has 18 residues. V trimming: 3 bases; J trimming: 2 bases; junction bases outside the gene matches: 14. The CDR3 here is CASSPVMRVAGETYEQYF. CDR3 bases: TGTGCCAGCTCACCGGTGATGCGGGTAGCGGGAGAGACCTACGAGCAGTACTTC.

The rearrangement links TRBV6-5 to TRBJ2-7, with D unresolved. The V end lost 7 bases, the J end lost 0 bases, and 4 bases lay between the germline ends. The CDR3 loop spans 11 amino acids. Looked up from germline, CDR1 is MNHEY and CDR2 is SVGAGI. CDR3: CASTNSYEQYF. DNA for the CDR3: TGTGCCAGCACCAACTCCTACGAGCAGTACTTC.

The chain joins TRBV11-2 to TRBJ2-2; possibly TRBD2 for D (5 bases). CDR1 is SGHAT, CDR2 FQNNGV, per germline. Between the trimmed V and J ends, which lost 2 bases and 3 bases, there was a span of 13 bases. CDR3 length: 16 amino acids. The CDR3 DNA reads as TGTGCCAGCAGCTTAAAAACGGGAACCTACACCGGGGAGCTGTTTTTT. Translation gives CASSLKTGTYTGELFF.

This clone was observed a handful of times. The V gene is TRBV6-1, the J gene TRBJ1-5, with TRBD1 matching over 10 bases. The CDR3 contains 15 residues. Trimming removed 7 bases from V and 6 bases from J; junction bases left unmatched: 9. Germline CDR1 and CDR2: MNHNS and SASEGT. The CDR3 DNA reads as TGTGCCAGCATACCTGGGACAGGGGTAGGTCAGCCCCAGCATTTT. This codes for CASIPGTGVGQPQHF.

The chain has TRBV27 and TRBJ1-2; 9 bases align to TRBD1. Looked up from germline, CDR1 is MNHEY and CDR2 is SMNVEV (reference sequence). This CDR3 is 16 amino acids long. V trimming: 9 bases; J trimming: 0 bases; junction bases outside the gene matches: 11. CDR3 DNA: TGTGCCAGTTTGGGACAGGGTGAGAACACTAACTATGGCTACACCTTC. Its protein product is CASLGQGENTNYGYTF.